This T cell receptor (beta chain) was recovered during a study of regulatory T cells in long-lasting Graves disease. Germline V lookup: CDR1 SGHVS, CDR2 FQNEAQ. This CDR3 is built from 12 residues. J gave up 7 bases and V 5 bases, and 3 bases lay outside the gene matches. To make TCR beta libraries, researchers used iRepertoire HTBI primers and Arm-PCR of CDR3 regions. Each CDR3 protein gets one entry after TCRdb re-called the multiplex PCR reads with MiXCR. The table shows 400,000 to 500,000 distinct CDR3 sequences, with about 15% occurring only once. Time point meaning: newly diagnosed GD, antithyroid drugs for less than 3 months. Following extraction of RNA from PBMCs, that RNA was used to make the TCR library. This clonotype came up many times. The same sample was also used in a study of T cells in Graves' hyperthyroidism and ophthalmopathy. Turning to that study: With a median lead of approximately 6 months before onset, the model predicted ophthalmopathy.

The TCR comes from a woman in her 40s with Graves disease. The sequencing here drew on peripheral blood mononuclear cells (PBMCs), taken at new diagnosis, from a patient treated with antithyroid drugs. The V call is TRBV7-8, the J call TRBJ1-1; 8 bases fit TRBD1. The CDR3 loop is CASSPGTGEAFF. DNA of the CDR3: TGTGCCAGCAGCCCGGGGACAGGTGAAGCTTTCTTT.